Listed here is a single T cell receptor beta chain. The CDR3 totals 17 residues. The V segment lost 0 bases and the J segment 8 bases; nucleotides outside the gene matches: 9. Germline CDR1 is LGHNA and CDR2 is YSLEER. The data belong to a study of T cell clonotyping in hematopoietic cell transplantation. TCRdb's copy holds only in-frame clones and misses some; the assay was immunoSEQ multiplex PCR. The table shows 9,000 or so clones, with nearly 80% occurring only once. The sequences come from peripheral blood mononuclear cells, collected 180 days after allogeneic stem cell transplant. The source of this sequence is a female patient aged 50-65 years who had an allogeneic stem cell transplant from a related donor, so the T cells may come from the graft donor. Some clones in this sample may be carry-over from other donors' samples. The rearrangement joins TRBV4-3 to TRBJ1-6; 8 bases line up with TRBD1. CDR3 in amino acids: CASSQDQGARTHSPLHF. The CDR3 DNA reads TGCGCCAGCAGCCAAGATCAGGGGGCACGGACCCATTCACCCCTCCACTTT.